This T cell receptor (beta chain) was documented in a study of CD8 T cells in Susac syndrome (dated 2019 in TCRdb). About the investigation overall: The study used repertoire sequencing to test whether antigen drove CD8+ T cell activation and differentiation in Susac syndrome. The study compared CD8+ T cell repertoire clonality among around 11 healthy donors, about 14 Susac syndrome patients and 15 or so multiple sclerosis patients.

High-throughput TCR beta sequencing profiled peripheral blood CD8+ and CD4+ T cells from healthy donors, Susac syndrome patients and multiple sclerosis patients. The multiple sclerosis controls were treatment-naive patients whose relapsing-remitting disease, either stable or active, fulfilled the revised McDonald criteria. Bulk CD8+ and CD4+ T cells were purified by magnetic negative isolation, whereas CD8+ TEMRA cells were enriched by FACS. Blood was collected in EDTA tubes and processed within 24 hours, with PBMCs isolated through density gradient centrifugation. PBMCs destined for TCR sequencing were cryopreserved in liquid nitrogen and later thawed in a 37 °C water bath. The sorted or isolated CD4+, CD8+ and CD8+ TEMRA cells reached a purity of at least 90%. What the research found in general, with its limitations: The study acknowledged that relatively few individuals were included in the TCR sequencing and HLA analysis.

RNA was extracted using the RNeasy kit, and roughly 0.5 to 1 ug of the RNA was reverse transcribed with random hexamers. The immunoSEQ multiplex PCR assay, which covers 54 Vbeta and 13 Jbeta segments, was used to amplify TCR beta CDR3 regions. PCR amplification bias was corrected using a synthetic template baseline for primer optimization and computational correction. As for how the authors treated the data: Reads were annotated to V, D and J genes according to IMGT and were analyzed with immunoSEQ Analyzer, with only productive sequences retained. To calculate clonality, Shannon entropy was normalized by log2 of the number of productive unique sequences and then subtracted from one. For each patient and control, public and private clones were evaluated within the 100 most prevalent clones. Clones were defined as Susac-specific when absent from the healthy and MS cohorts, from fewer than 1,200 published viral clones and from other ImmuneACCESS disease sequences. TCRdb reprocessed the public reads (quality trimming at Q25 with fastp, clone calling with MiXCR) and kept in-frame beta chains. Each entry is one CDR3 protein sequence, shown with its most common DNA and genes. TCRdb's processing, not the authors' own work, is the source of the V and J calls. The sample table shows about 300,000 distinct CDR3 sequences, and about 91% are seen once. Clones ranked in the top ten supply approximately 0.18% of the sample.

Note on this clonotype: This clone's antigen is unknown. The sample holds no much larger clone one base away, and base qualities are not on file.

The germline ends are 12 bases apart after V is trimmed by 4 bases and J by 0 bases. The CDR3 spans 16 residues, from the cysteine through the phenylalanine. The kept DNA is CDR3 alone, 48 bases in frame from the first base. The chain uses TRBV12-3 or TRBV12-4 and TRBJ2-2; the D gene is perhaps TRBD2, from 6 matching bases. The specimen sequenced was CD8+ T cells from PBMCs. The receptor was derived from a human donor with multiple sclerosis. The DNA is TGTGCCAGCAGTTACCCCCCTAGCGCGAACACCGGGGAGCTGTTTTTT. This gives the protein CASSYPPSANTGELFF.